This entry concerns a single T cell receptor beta chain. In the authors' methods: Estimated nucleated cell counts came from reference gene primer amplification. The table came from immunoSEQ multiplex PCR; TCRdb's copy has only in-frame clones and leaves some out. V and J calls and clone size come straight from that table; D and trimming were deduced from the DNA. The sample has 150,000 or so clones, about four fifths seen once. This entry is derived from a study of blood T cell repertoires in COVID-19. Study-level background: Collection of acute and convalescent COVID-19 samples took place in the United States, Italy and Spain. The analysed material was cDNA or gDNA that came from T cells, B-cell-depleted T cells, or PBMCs.

Seattle patients were enrolled during active infection and followed longitudinally. The CDR3 runs to 16 residues. CDR1 and CDR2 from the germline V gene are SEHNR and FQNEAQ (reference sequence). Trimming removed 1 base at V and 6 bases at J, with 17 bases between. The source is a woman in her seventies with COVID-19, enrolled during active disease. The sample consisted of peripheral blood. The chain couples TRBV7-9 to TRBJ2-3; D may be TRBD2 (6 bases). The CDR3 DNA reads TGTGCCAGCAGCTTAGTGGGCCGCGGGATCATGGATACGCAGTATTTT. Translating it yields CASSLVGRGIMDTQYF.